This T cell receptor (beta chain) was captured in a study of cytomegalovirus exposure and HLA in healthy donors. Whole-study findings and limits: Productive status was seen about 90% or about 30% of the time for most TCR beta V segments in an earlier analysis.

Use of 60 Vbeta and 13 Jbeta primers characterized the PCR. Libraries were prepared by immunoSEQ multiplex PCR; TCRdb keeps only in-frame clonotypes and omits some of them. The data show hundreds of thousands of clones, around 79% seen once. The sample holds a few counts of this clone. The target antigen is unknown. Germline values: CDR1 SGHRS, CDR2 YFSETQ. CDR3 length: 15 residues. Losses at the gene ends were 4 bases for V and 8 bases for J; bases not matched to a gene: 12. This chain connects TRBV5-1 to TRBJ1-2, with TRBD1 matching 9 bases. This receptor was taken from a male donor in good health and CMV-seronegative. Specimen: PBMCs. This chain's CDR3 is CASSKGTGPLEGYTF. The CDR3 DNA reads as TGCGCCAGCAGCAAAGGGACAGGGCCTTTAGAGGGCTACACCTTC.